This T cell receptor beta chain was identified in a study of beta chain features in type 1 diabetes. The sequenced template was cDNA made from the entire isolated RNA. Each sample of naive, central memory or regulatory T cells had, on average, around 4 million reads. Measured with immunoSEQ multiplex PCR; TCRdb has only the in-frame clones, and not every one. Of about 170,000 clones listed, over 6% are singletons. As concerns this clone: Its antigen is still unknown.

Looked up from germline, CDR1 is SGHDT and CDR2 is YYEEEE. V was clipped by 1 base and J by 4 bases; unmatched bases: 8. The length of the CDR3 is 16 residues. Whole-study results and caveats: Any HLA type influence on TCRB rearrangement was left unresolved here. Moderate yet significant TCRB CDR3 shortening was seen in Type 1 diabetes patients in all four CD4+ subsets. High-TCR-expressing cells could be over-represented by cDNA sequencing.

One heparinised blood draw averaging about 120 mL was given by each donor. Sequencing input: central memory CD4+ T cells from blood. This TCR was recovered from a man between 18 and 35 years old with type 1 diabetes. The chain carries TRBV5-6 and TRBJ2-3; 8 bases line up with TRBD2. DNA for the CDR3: TGTGCCAGCAGCTTGTTCAGCGGGGGATTTTCAGATACGCAGTATTTT. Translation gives CASSLFSGGFSDTQYF.